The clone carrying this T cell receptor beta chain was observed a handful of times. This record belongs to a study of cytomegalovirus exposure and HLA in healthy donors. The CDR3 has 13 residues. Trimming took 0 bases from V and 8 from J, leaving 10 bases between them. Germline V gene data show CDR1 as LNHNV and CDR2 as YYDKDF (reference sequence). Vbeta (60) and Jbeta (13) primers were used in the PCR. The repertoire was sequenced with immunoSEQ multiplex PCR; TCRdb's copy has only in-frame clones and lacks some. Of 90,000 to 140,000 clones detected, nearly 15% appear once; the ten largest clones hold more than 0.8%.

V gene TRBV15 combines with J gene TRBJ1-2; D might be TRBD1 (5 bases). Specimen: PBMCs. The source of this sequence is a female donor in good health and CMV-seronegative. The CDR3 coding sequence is TGTGCCACCAGCAGAGATCCAGGGCCCGGCTACACCTTC. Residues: CATSRDPGPGYTF.